This T cell receptor beta chain was documented in a study of metastatic and nonmetastatic thyroid tumors. Germline V CDR1 and CDR2: MNHEY, SVGAGI. V was pared by 3 bases and J by 1 base, with 10 bases between. The CDR3 covers 16 residues. TCRdb reanalyzed the PCR reads with MiXCR. The sample contains a few thousand clones, 34% of which appear only once. Each patient came to thyroid surgery without any prior treatment (of any kind). This clone showed up just a few times. The sequencing sample was made of adjacent normal tissue. This TCR derives from a male donor with papillary thyroid cancer or a benign thyroid nodule (not recorded which). Some clones in this sample may be carry-over from other donors' samples. The genes are TRBV6-5 and TRBJ1-6; D gene ambiguous. The CDR3 coding sequence is TGTGCCAGCAGTTATAAATACGGGTCCTATAATTCACCCCTCCACTTT. Translating gives CASSYKYGSYNSPLHF.